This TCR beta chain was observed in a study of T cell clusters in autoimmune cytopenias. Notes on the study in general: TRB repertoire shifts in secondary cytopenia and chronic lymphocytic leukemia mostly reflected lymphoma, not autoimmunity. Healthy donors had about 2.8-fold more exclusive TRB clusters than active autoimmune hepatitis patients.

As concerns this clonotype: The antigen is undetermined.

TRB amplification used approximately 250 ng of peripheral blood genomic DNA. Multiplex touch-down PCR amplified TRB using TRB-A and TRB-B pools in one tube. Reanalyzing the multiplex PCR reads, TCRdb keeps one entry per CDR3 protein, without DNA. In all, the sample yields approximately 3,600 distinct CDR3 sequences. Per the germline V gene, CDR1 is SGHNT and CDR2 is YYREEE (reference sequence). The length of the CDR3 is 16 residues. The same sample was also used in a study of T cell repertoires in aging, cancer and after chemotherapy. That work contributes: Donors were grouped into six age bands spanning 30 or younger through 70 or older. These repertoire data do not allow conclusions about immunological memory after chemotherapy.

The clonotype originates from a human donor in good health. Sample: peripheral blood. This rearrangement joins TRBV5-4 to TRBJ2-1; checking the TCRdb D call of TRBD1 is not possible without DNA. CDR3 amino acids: CASSSPGTGGSSGQFF.